This T cell receptor beta chain was obtained from a study of shared clonotypes between healthy human individuals. Naive CD8 cells were CD45RO-negative, positively selected for CCR7, excluding terminally differentiated effector memory CD45RA+ cells. Germline assignment: CDR1 MNHEY and CDR2 SMNVEV (reference sequence). The junction had 5 bases not matched to a gene; V was cut back by 0 bases and J by 6 bases. This CDR3 comprises 14 residues. Measured with immunoSEQ multiplex PCR; TCRdb has only the in-frame clones, and not every one. The profile shows about 1.9 million clones, approximately 92% of them singletons. Notes on this clone: Its antigen is as yet unknown.

Findings and caveats of the study: Clonotypes shared by all four sorted-subset donors had higher generation probabilities than non-shared clonotypes.

V is TRBV27 and J is TRBJ2-7, with TRBD1 matching 7 bases. Sequencing input: naive CD8+ T cells from PBMCs. The TCR sequence derives from a man between 18 and 29 years old in good health. Some clones in this sample may be carry-over from other donors' samples. In DNA form, the CDR3 reads TGTGCCAGCAGTTTATCAGGGGGCCGCTCCGAGCAGTACTTC. It specifies CASSLSGGRSEQYF.